These T cell receptor beta chains were read from a single sample in a study of blood T cell repertoires in COVID-19. Using immunoSEQ multiplex PCR, the repertoire was profiled, and TCRdb retains in-frame clones only, with some absent. The repertoire has approximately 480,000 clones, about 85% of them found once; the top ten carry 0.65% to 0.9%. Material for sequencing was PBMCs or T cells enriched from blood (not recorded which). The receptors originated from a woman younger than 35 who had recovered from COVID-19. Each CDR3 is given with its conserved first and last residue. A D gene is named only where the DNA matches it firmly. Rows may omit the clone size; those that give it use once, few, many or a size class.

once,TRBJ2-5,-,TRBV9,CASSVGGSQETQYF,TGTGCCAGCAGCGTAGGTGGCAGCCAAGAGACCCAGTACTTC
-,TRBJ2-7,-,TRBV12-3/TRBV12-4,CASSLKTREQYF,TGTGCCAGCAGTTTAAAAACGAGGGAGCAGTACTTC
-,TRBJ1-2,-,TRBV7-2,CASSLLVFRGEDGYTF,TGTGCCAGCAGCTTACTGGTCTTCCGGGGAGAGGATGGCTACACCTTC
-,TRBJ1-3,-,TRBV30,CAWGAMGNTIYF,TGTGCCTGGGGAGCCATGGGAAACACCATATATTTT
-,TRBJ2-7,TRBD1,TRBV28,CASSWGQLTEYEQYF,TGTGCCAGCAGTTGGGGACAGCTCACCGAATACGAGCAGTACTTC
-,TRBJ1-5,TRBD1,TRBV18,CASSPTGGGGQPQHF,TGTGCCAGCTCACCAACAGGGGGCGGTGGTCAGCCCCAGCATTTT
-,TRBJ2-2,-,TRBV6-5,CASSPLLTGELFF,TGTGCCAGCAGCCCCCTTCTCACCGGGGAGCTGTTTTTT
once,TRBJ1-2,-,TRBV5-6,CASSPSYGGAGIIYGYTF,TGTGCCAGCAGCCCAAGTTATGGAGGGGCGGGCATAATCTATGGCTACACCTTC
-,TRBJ2-7,TRBD2,TRBV4-2,CASSLPGLPLSEQYF,TGTGCCAGCAGCCTGCCGGGACTACCTTTAAGCGAGCAGTACTTC
once,TRBJ2-7,TRBD2,TRBV2,CASSIAGQTYEQYF,TGTGCCAGCAGTATAGCGGGGCAGACCTACGAGCAGTACTTC
few,TRBJ1-2,TRBD1,TRBV5-1,CASSLSTQGDGYTF,TGCGCCAGCAGCTTGTCAACACAGGGGGATGGCTACACCTTC
-,TRBJ1-5,-,TRBV6-6,CATTKGVEQPQHF,TGTGCCACCACAAAGGGGGTCGAGCAGCCCCAGCATTTT
-,TRBJ1-1,-,TRBV4-1,CASSQVATNTEAFF,TGCGCCAGCAGCCAAGTAGCGACGAACACTGAAGCTTTCTTT
-,TRBJ1-2,-,TRBV2,CASTRQPANYGYTF,TGTGCCAGCACCCGACAGCCAGCTAACTATGGCTACACCTTC
once,TRBJ2-2,-,TRBV3-1/TRBV3-2,CASSQDSGELFF,TGTGCCAGCAGCCAAGATTCGGGGGAGCTGTTTTTT
once,TRBJ2-2,-,TRBV6-5,CASSYLSGTGELFF,TGTGCCAGCAGTTACCTATCCGGCACCGGGGAGCTGTTTTTT
-,TRBJ2-7,TRBD2,TRBV7-9,CASSLLAGEGRSYEQYF,TGTGCCAGCAGCTTATTAGCGGGGGAGGGGCGCTCCTACGAGCAGTACTTC